The clone carrying this TCR beta chain has only one observation. Its antigen is undetermined. Mismatch with germline at one junction end may stem from a read error. Out of unsorted whole blood came the blood RNA, and germline DNA was extracted as well. The CDR3 totals 16 residues. Germline V gives CDR1 ENHRY, CDR2 SYGVKD. This sample stems from a study of tumor-infiltrating lymphocytes in primary liver carcinoma. With a constant-region primer, TCR beta cDNA was made from 400 to 550 ng of total RNA. Employing slightly modified ARM-PCR, three nested multiplex PCR rounds were run, and these gave rise to the TCR beta libraries. The opening two PCR rounds, around 11 cycles each, paired TRBV1-TRBV30 forward primers with a C-beta reverse primer. TCRdb processed the multiplex PCR reads anew with MiXCR; each CDR3 protein has one entry. The table lists roughly 330,000 distinct CDR3 sequences, approximately 65% of them singletons.

Study conclusions and caveats: Tumors significantly exceeded blood in top-250-clone fraction (p = 0.039). The bulk unsorted samples meant that CD4+ and CD8+ repertoires went uncompared.

The sequencing input was peripheral blood. This sequence originates from a man in his forties or fifties with primary liver carcinoma and hepatitis B virus infection. The V and J genes are TRBV10-3 and TRBJ1-2; D might be TRBD1 (6 bases). CDR3 residues: CTIRHTGTVLDYGYTF. CDR3 in DNA: TGTACCATCAGGCACACAGGGACCGTCCTTGACTATGGCTACACCTTC.